Shown below are 20 T cell receptor beta chains from a single sample sequenced in a study of neurological immune-mediated disorders. TCRdb re-called the 5' RACE reads with MiXCR, one entry per CDR3 protein. The profile shows about 55,000 distinct CDR3 sequences, about 4% of them singletons. Sample: PBMCs. The receptors come from a man aged 45-65 years with multiple sclerosis.

This clonotype was recorded at least ten times. The chain links TRBV5-1 to TRBJ2-1, with 9 bases aligning to TRBD1. Germline CDR1 and CDR2: SGHRS and YFSETQ. The length of the CDR3 is 17 residues. The J segment lost 6 bases and the V segment lost 0 bases, leaving 10 bases of the junction unmatched. CDR3 coding DNA: TGCGCCAGCAGCTTGGTGAGACAGGGGGGTTTGGGCAATGAGCAGTTCTTC. Translation gives CASSLVRQGGLGNEQFF.

This clonotype was recorded many times. The chain couples TRBV12-3 or TRBV12-4 to TRBJ2-7; D possibly matches TRBD1 or TRBD2 (7 bases each). This CDR3 is 16 amino acids long. Trimming removed 7 bases at V and 1 base at J, with 20 bases between. The chain's CDR3 is CASTEGGDSPSYEQYF. In DNA, the CDR3 is TGTGCCAGCACCGAAGGGGGGGACAGCCCGTCCTACGAGCAGTACTTC.

V is TRBV11-3 and J is TRBJ2-1, with D unresolved. V dropped 5 bases and J dropped 1 base, with 18 bases sitting between them. Per the germline V gene, CDR1 is SGHNT and CDR2 is YENEEA. The CDR3 is 17 residues long. The CDR3 DNA sequence: TGTGCCAGCAGCCCTAGGCTATCCCCAGAGTCCTACAATGAGCAGTTCTTC. Its protein product is CASSPRLSPESYNEQFF.

This clonotype came up a few times. It may be a read error: a sequence one base away is much more abundant. The chain recombines TRBV20-1 with TRBJ2-7; 12 nucleotides match TRBD2. The V gene end was trimmed by 4 bases and the J gene end by 3 bases; junction bases not matched to a gene: 1. This CDR3 is built from 13 residues. Germline CDR1 is DFQATT and CDR2 is SNEGSKA (reference sequence). The CDR3: CSAKGLAGYEQYF. The CDR3 DNA sequence: TGCAGTGCTAAGGGACTAGCGGGCTACGAGCAGTACTTC.

With respect to this clonotype: A read error is possible here, since a much larger clone lies one base away. V gene TRBV6-6 combines with J gene TRBJ2-7, with D unresolved. Deletions cut 1 base from V and 5 bases from J, with 9 bases between. The V gene's germline CDR1 is MNHNY and CDR2 SVGAGI (reference sequence). The CDR3 contains 13 residues. The CDR3 coding sequence is TGTGCCAGCAGTTACTTAGGACCTAACGAGCAGTACTTC. Residues: CASSYLGPNEQYF.

This clonotype has a count of ten or more. This chain uses TRBV5-5 with TRBJ2-7; possible D gene TRBD2, 6 bases. Trimming removed 0 bases from V and 2 bases from J, with 9 bases in between. The germline gives CDR1 SGHKS, CDR2 YYEKEE (reference sequence). The CDR3 has 14 amino acids. The CDR3: CASSLAREAYEQYF. The CDR3 bases are TGTGCCAGCAGCTTGGCCAGGGAGGCCTACGAGCAGTACTTC. Combining the CDR3 with reference TRBV5-5 and TRBJ2-7 gives the whole variable domain DAGVTQSPTHLIKTRGQQVTLRCSPISGHKSVSWYQQVLGQGPQFIFQYYEKEERGRGNFPDRFSARQFPNYSSELNVNALLLGDSALYLCASSLAREAYEQYFGPGTRLTVT.

The table lists this clonotype with many counts. The genes are TRBV20-1 and TRBJ2-2; the match to TRBD1 covers 10 bases. The germline V gene has CDR1 DFQATT and CDR2 SNEGSKA (reference sequence). The CDR3 is 13 residues long. Trimming removed 8 bases from V and 7 bases from J; junction bases left unmatched: 7. The CDR3 region is CSTMTGGNGELFF. CDR3 coding DNA: TGCAGTACGATGACAGGGGGCAACGGGGAGCTGTTTTTT.

This clonotype was observed many times. CDR3 in amino acids: CASSLGGDLSYEQYF. CDR3 DNA sequence: TGTGCCAGCAGTTTAGGAGGGGACCTCTCCTACGAGCAGTACTTC. The chain recombines TRBV12-3 or TRBV12-4 with TRBJ2-7; D might be TRBD1 or TRBD2, each matching 5 bases. Deletions cut 1 base from V and 0 bases from J, with 10 bases between. The CDR3 loop spans 15 amino acids.

There are many counts of this clonotype. For the CDR3, the DNA is TGCGCCAGCAGCTTTACAGGGTCAGCTAACTATGGCTACACCTTC. It specifies CASSFTGSANYGYTF. This rearrangement joins TRBV5-1 to TRBJ1-2; the D gene is possibly TRBD1 (6 bases). The CDR3 is made up of 15 amino acids. CDR1 and CDR2 (germline): SGHRS, YFSETQ. The V end was cut by 2 bases, the J end by 0 bases, with 11 bases between. Full variable domain (rest looked up from reference TRBV5-1 and TRBJ1-2): KAGVTQTPRYLIKTRGQQVTLSCSPISGHRSVSWYQQTPGQGLQFLFEYFSETQRNKGNFPGRFSGRQFSNSRSEMNVSTLELGDSALYLCASSFTGSANYGYTFGSGTRLTVV.

This clonotype has at least ten counts. V gene TRBV20-1 combines with J gene TRBJ1-1, with D possibly being TRBD1 (6 bases). CDR3 length equals 14 residues. The V gene lost 8 bases and the J gene lost 8 bases, with 24 bases spanning the gap. Germline V gives CDR1 DFQATT, CDR2 SNEGSKA (reference sequence). The CDR3 coding sequence is TGCAGTTCGACCCTGCCCCTCGGACAGCAAGAAGCTTTCTTT. Its translation is CSSTLPLGQQEAFF.

As for this clonotype: This may come from a read error, since a much larger clone is one base off. The V and J genes are TRBV20-1 and TRBJ2-7, with D perhaps TRBD2 (5 bases). Germline V gives CDR1 DFQATT, CDR2 SNEGSKA (reference sequence). The CDR3 contains 16 residues. V lost 0 bases to trimming and J lost 4 bases, with 19 bases between them. The chain's CDR3 is CSARDRGIASLYEQYF. The CDR3 DNA follows: TGCAGTGCTAGAGATAGAGGGATAGCGAGCCTATACGAGCAGTACTTC.

The rearrangement links TRBV28 to TRBJ1-6; D uncertain. V was trimmed by 3 bases and J by 11 bases, leaving 23 bases between them. This CDR3 is built from 17 residues. Per germline, CDR1 MDHEN and CDR2 SYDVKM. CDR3: CASSFMASLLRSPPLHF. In DNA form, the CDR3 reads TGTGCCAGCAGTTTTATGGCCTCGCTGTTGAGGTCTCCACCCCTCCACTTT. The entire variable domain, with the rest obtained from reference TRBV28 and TRBJ1-6, is as follows: DVKVTQSSRYLVKRTGEKVFLECVQDMDHENMFWYRQDPGLGLRLIYFSYDVKMKEKGDIPEGYSVSREKKERFSLILESASTNQTSMYLCASSFMASLLRSPPLHFGNGTRLTVT.

This clonotype was seen at least ten times. The chain couples TRBV5-1 to TRBJ2-7; tentative D call: TRBD1 (7 bases). Trimming took off 0 bases at V and 3 bases at J, with 16 bases between the two ends. The CDR3 spans 16 residues. Germline V gives CDR1 SGHRS, CDR2 YFSETQ. In DNA, the CDR3 is TGCGCCAGCAGCTTGGCTCAGGGGGGAGCAGACTACGAGCAGTACTTC. Translating gives CASSLAQGGADYEQYF.

This clonotype was seen many times. The chain has TRBV20-1 and TRBJ1-5, with a weak D call TRBD1 (5 bases). Trimming took off 5 bases at V and 0 bases at J, with 8 bases between the two ends. This CDR3 has 13 residues. The V gene's germline CDR1 is DFQATT and CDR2 SNEGSKA (reference sequence). CDR3 sequence (DNA): TGCAGTGCTGTGGACAATAGCAATCAGCCCCAGCATTTT. This codes for CSAVDNSNQPQHF.

This clonotype occurred many times. This sequence joins TRBV12-3 or TRBV12-4 and TRBJ2-5, with D possibly matching TRBD1 (5 bases). There are 12 residues in the CDR3. Between the trimmed V and J ends, which lost 5 bases and 3 bases, there was a span of 7 bases. The CDR3 DNA reads TGTGCCAGCAGTCGCAGGGAAGAGACCCAGTACTTC. This codes for CASSRREETQYF.

This clonotype was found many times. This chain joins TRBV5-6 and TRBJ2-5; TRBD2 might be the D (7 bases). V lost 4 bases, J lost 5 bases, and 15 bases lay in between. Germline assignment: CDR1 SGHDT and CDR2 YYEEEE. This CDR3 region has 14 residues. CDR3 nucleotide sequence: TGTGCCAGCAGCCCCCGGACTAGGGGGGAGACCCAGTACTTC. Protein: CASSPRTRGETQYF.

This clonotype came up many times. V and J are TRBV6-1 and TRBJ2-7; no clear D gene. V lost 8 bases to trimming and J lost 3 bases, with 11 bases between them. This CDR3 has 12 residues. The germline V gene encodes CDR1 MNHNS and CDR2 SASEGT. The CDR3 sequence is CASSPYYYEQYF. CDR3 DNA: TGTGCCAGCTCTCCGTATTACTACGAGCAGTACTTC.

There are many counts of this clonotype. The chain joins TRBV20-1 to TRBJ2-3; weak D call: TRBD2 (5 bases). Germline V CDR1 and CDR2: DFQATT, SNEGSKA (reference sequence). V was trimmed by 4 bases and J by 0 bases, leaving 8 bases between them. CDR3 size: 13 residues. This chain's CDR3 is CSAMRASTDTQYF. The CDR3 nucleotides are TGCAGTGCTATGCGGGCCAGCACAGATACGCAGTATTTT.

This clonotype was counted many times. The chain has TRBV7-2 and TRBJ1-4; D unresolved. Germline V gene sequence: CDR1 SGHTA, CDR2 FQGNSA. The V end lost 5 bases, the J end lost 8 bases, and 12 bases lay between the germline ends. There are 13 residues in the CDR3. CDR3 nucleotides: TGTGCCAGCAGCCCCAGCGCCGGGGAAAAACTGTTTTTT. Its protein product is CASSPSAGEKLFF.

This clonotype was observed a few times. The gene calls are TRBV7-6 and TRBJ1-6; no firm D call. Trimming pared 2 bases from V and 10 bases from J, leaving 18 bases between. Germline V gene data show CDR1 as SGHVS and CDR2 as FNYEAQ. This CDR3 comprises 16 residues. Here the CDR3 reads CASSLQGHVANSPLHF. The CDR3 DNA is TGTGCCAGCAGCTTACAAGGTCATGTAGCGAACTCACCCCTCCACTTT.